Shown below are 6 T cell receptor beta chains from a single sample sequenced in a study of graft-versus-host responses after intestinal transplantation. What these receptors recognize is not known. Here immunoSEQ multiplex PCR was the method, and the copy in TCRdb shows in-frame clones only, minus some. The sample lists about 110,000 clones, 93% seen once, with 0.4% to 0.55% in the top ten. The sequencing used unstimulated CD8+ T cells sorted from spleen or lymph node cells, collected before intestinal transplant. These receptors were obtained from a human donor who received an intestinal transplant.

The gene calls are TRBV9 and TRBJ2-2; D call uncertain. The germline CDR1 and CDR2 sequences are SGDLS and YYNGEE. This CDR3 spans 16 amino acids. The ends were cut back, 3 bases at V and 5 bases at J, with 17 bases in the middle. CDR3 sequence (DNA): TGTGCCAGCAGCGGTAGTGTGGATCTATGGACCGGGGAGCTGTTTTTT. The encoded protein is CASSGSVDLWTGELFF.

This chain joins TRBV11-2 and TRBJ2-7; TRBD2 matches at 10 bases. V lost 5 bases and J lost 0; bases outside the gene matches: 7. This CDR3 contains 16 residues. Germline CDR1 reads SGHAT; CDR2 reads FQNNGV. The CDR3 reads CASSKGTSVSSYEQYF. The DNA for the CDR3 is TGTGCCAGCAGCAAGGGGACTAGCGTTTCCTCCTACGAGCAGTACTTC.

CDR3 loop: CASGDLGYEQYF. The CDR3 bases are TGTGCCAGCGGAGACTTGGGCTACGAGCAGTACTTC. V usage is TRBV19 and J usage is TRBJ2-7; D gene unclear. CDR3 length: 12 amino acids. Germline CDR1 LNHDA, CDR2 SQIVND (reference sequence). Trimming cost V 9 bases and J 3 bases, with 12 bases left between them.

V and J are TRBV2 and TRBJ2-2, with TRBD2 as a possible D gene (5 bases). Looked up from germline, CDR1 is SNHLY and CDR2 is FYNNEI. The length of the CDR3 is 12 residues. V lost 6 bases and J lost 4, with 6 bases in between. The DNA for the CDR3 is TGTGCCAGCAGGGCGGGCACCGGGGAGCTGTTTTTT. It encodes CASRAGTGELFF.

The chain recombines TRBV28 with TRBJ2-7; 8 bases fit TRBD2. The CDR3 extends over 13 amino acids. Trimming took 6 bases from V and 2 from J; bases not matched to a gene: 3. CDR1 and CDR2 from the germline V gene are MDHEN and SYDVKM. This chain's CDR3 is CASSPGGAYEQYF. As DNA, the CDR3 is TGTGCCAGCAGCCCGGGGGGGGCCTACGAGCAGTACTTC.

This chain joins TRBV9 and TRBJ2-1; possible D gene TRBD2, 5 bases. Trimming cost V 4 bases and J 4 bases, with 9 bases left between them. There are 13 residues in the CDR3. Germline CDR1 and CDR2: SGDLS and YYNGEE. The CDR3 DNA follows: TGTGCCAGCAGCCTAGGACTGTACAATGAGCAGTTCTTC. This codes for CASSLGLYNEQFF.